Listed below are T cell receptor beta chains from one sample, sequenced in a study of T cell repertoires in cytomegalovirus infection. TCRdb analysed the reads with MiXCR anew, one entry per CDR3 protein. The data contain around 260,000 distinct CDR3 sequences, 8% to 9.5% of them singletons. The source material was PBMCs. The origin of the receptors is a human donor in good health (CMV status not recorded). Some clones in this sample may be carry-over from other donors' samples. The CDR3 runs from the conserved cysteine through the conserved F or W. Fields, in order: clone size, J gene, V gene, D gene, CDR3 DNA, CDR3 protein. A D gene is named only where the DNA matches it firmly. The listing skips clone size in some rows; elsewhere it reads once, few, many or a size class.

>.|TRBJ2-7|TRBV11-2|TRBD2
TGTGCCAGCAGCCCCGGGACTAGCACTTACTACGAGCAGTACTTC
CASSPGTSTYYEQYF
>many|TRBJ1-4|TRBV29-1|.
TGCAGCGTTGGCGGGTCTACTAATGAAAAACTGTTTTTT
CSVGGSTNEKLFF
>few|TRBJ2-7|TRBV7-2|TRBD2
TGTGCCAGCAGCTCGGGGGGGACTGTACGCGAGCAGTACTTC
CASSSGGTVREQYF
>many|TRBJ2-7|TRBV7-8|.
TGTGCCAGCAGCTTCGGTAGCTCCTACGAGCAGTACTTC
CASSFGSSYEQYF
>many|TRBJ2-5|TRBV7-2|TRBD2
TGTGCCAGCAGCCCGCTAGCGGGAGTTCGCGAGACCCAGTACTTC
CASSPLAGVRETQYF
>.|TRBJ1-1|TRBV18|.
TGTGCCAGCTCACCTAGGGCGGGGGCTGAAGCTTTCTTT
CASSPRAGAEAFF
>many|TRBJ1-6|TRBV15|.
TGTGCCACCAGCCCCTCCGGAGGGAATTCACCCCTCCACTTT
CATSPSGGNSPLHF
>many|TRBJ1-5|TRBV7-2|.
TGTGCCAGCAGCTTAGATCGAGTTACCAATCAGCCCCAGCATTTT
CASSLDRVTNQPQHF
>many|TRBJ1-1|TRBV28|.
TGTGCCAGCAGTTTAGGCTATCTAATGAACACTGAAGCTTTCTTT
CASSLGYLMNTEAFF
>.|TRBJ1-2|TRBV5-1|TRBD1
TGCGCCAGCAGCTATCAAAGACAGGGGACCAGGAATGGCTACACCTTC
CASSYQRQGTRNGYTF
>many|TRBJ2-6|TRBV14|.
TGTGCCAGCAGCCCCCGTCAGAACAGGGCTGGGGCCAACGTCCTGACTTTC
CASSPRQNRAGANVLTF
>.|TRBJ2-1|TRBV11-3|.
TGTGCCAGCAGCTTAGGTGTAGGACGGGGGCCCAATGAGCAGTTCTTC
CASSLGVGRGPNEQFF
>many|TRBJ1-1|TRBV7-2|.
TGTGCCAGCAGACCCGGGACGCCTAACACTGAAGCTTTCTTT
CASRPGTPNTEAFF
>few|TRBJ1-5|TRBV7-2|.
TGTGCCAGCAGCTCGAACGGGGGGGGTTTTGAAGCCCAGCATTTT
CASSSNGGGFEAQHF
>many|TRBJ2-1|TRBV7-2|TRBD2
TGTGCCAGCAGCCTCGGACTAGCCGAGGGGAATGAGCAGTTCTTC
CASSLGLAEGNEQFF
>many|TRBJ1-1|TRBV15|.
TGTGCCACCTCTGACACCAGGAGTCACACTGAAGCTTTCTTT
CATSDTRSHTEAFF
>many|TRBJ1-1|TRBV7-2|.
TGTGCCAGCAGCCTTCAGGCAGGCCCAGGGAACACTGAAGCTTTCTTT
CASSLQAGPGNTEAFF
>few|TRBJ2-1|TRBV20-1|TRBD2
TGCAGTGCTAGAAACGAAAGGACTAGCGGGGGGGGGAATGAGCAGTTCTTC
CSARNERTSGGGNEQFF
>.|TRBJ1-1|TRBV28|TRBD1
TGTGCCAGCGACAGGGGCACTGAAGCTTTCTTT
CASDRGTEAFF
>many|TRBJ1-6|TRBV7-6|.
TGTGCCAGCAGCCAAGGCGGGAGCTCCTATAATTCACCCCTCCACTTT
CASSQGGSSYNSPLHF
>many|TRBJ2-3|TRBV28|TRBD2
TGTGCCAGCACCGGACCGGGGGGGGAGTATAGGCAGTATTTT
CASTGPGGEYRQYF
>many|TRBJ2-6|TRBV12-3/TRBV12-4|.
TGTGCCAGCACGAGGACACGACCATCTGGGGCCAACGTCCTGACTTTC
CASTRTRPSGANVLTF
>many|TRBJ2-2|TRBV19|TRBD2
TGTGCCAGTAGTTGGCGGGCGGTAGCTAGCGGCTTGACAAGGAACACCGGGGAGCTGTTTTTT
CASSWRAVASGLTRNTGELFF
>many|TRBJ2-1|TRBV11-2|TRBD1
TGTGCCAGCCGCCAACCGGGACAGGGCTACAATGAGCAGTTCTTC
CASRQPGQGYNEQFF
>few|TRBJ1-6|TRBV25-1|.
TGTGCCAGCAGTGCCAGGGTAAATTCACCCCTCCACTTT
CASSARVNSPLHF
>many|TRBJ2-7|TRBV7-2|.
TGTGCCAGCAGCCCGAGAGACAGCCGCTACGAGCAGTACTTC
CASSPRDSRYEQYF
>many|TRBJ1-2|TRBV7-2|.
TGTGCCAGCAGCTTCTTAGCATCCGCTAACTATGGCTACACCTTC
CASSFLASANYGYTF
>many|TRBJ1-6|TRBV19|TRBD1
TGTGCCAGTAGTAGATTTCCGGGACAGATCTATAATTCACCCCTCCACTTT
CASSRFPGQIYNSPLHF
>many|TRBJ1-5|TRBV19|.
TGTGCCAGTAGTATGAGTGGGACGAGCAATCAGCCCCAGCATTTT
CASSMSGTSNQPQHF
>.|TRBJ2-5|TRBV7-2|TRBD2
TGTGCCAGCAGCCGGATGGGGGGGGAGACCCAGTACTTC
CASSRMGGETQYF
>many|TRBJ2-6|TRBV12-3/TRBV12-4|.
TGTGCCAGCAGTTTCTGGGCAGGGAGATTTGGGGCCAACGTCCTGACTTTC
CASSFWAGRFGANVLTF
>many|TRBJ1-1|TRBV7-2|.
TGTGCCAGCAGCTTATATCGACCTGAGGGATTCGCTGAAGCTTTCTTT
CASSLYRPEGFAEAFF
>.|TRBJ2-1|TRBV29-1|.
TGCAGCGTTGAGTGGGTCCAGGGTTCCTACAATGAGCAGTTCTTC
CSVEWVQGSYNEQFF
>many|TRBJ1-1|TRBV6-2/TRBV6-3|.
TGTGCCAGCAGTGGCCGATTACGGGAGAACACTGAAGCTTTCTTT
CASSGRLRENTEAFF
>.|TRBJ1-2|TRBV10-3|TRBD1
TGTGCCATCAGTGGGACAGGGTCGCTGGATGGCTACACCTTC
CAISGTGSLDGYTF
>many|TRBJ2-7|TRBV6-5|TRBD1
TGTGCCAGCAGTTACCTACGGACAGGGTACGAGCAGTACTTC
CASSYLRTGYEQYF
>many|TRBJ1-3|TRBV7-2|.
TGTGCCAGCAGCTTAGAGGGTCACTCTGGAAACACCATATATTTT
CASSLEGHSGNTIYF
>many|TRBJ2-1|TRBV19|TRBD2
TGTGCCAGTAGTCGCCGATCGGGACTAGCGATCTCCTACAATGAGCAGTTCTTC
CASSRRSGLAISYNEQFF
>.|TRBJ1-2|TRBV7-3|TRBD1
TGTGCCAGCAGCTTACCAGGGGGTTATGGCTACACCTTC
CASSLPGGYGYTF
>.|TRBJ1-1|TRBV6-2/TRBV6-3|.
TGTGCCAGCCTTGACAGAAAGAACACTGAAGCTTTCTTT
CASLDRKNTEAFF
>many|TRBJ2-7|TRBV7-9|TRBD1
TGTGCCAGCAGCTCCACCGACAGGGACGAGCAGTACTTC
CASSSTDRDEQYF
>many|TRBJ2-2|TRBV6-2/TRBV6-3|.
TGTGCCAGCAGTTACTCGACGGTGGGGACCGGGGAGCTGTTTTTT
CASSYSTVGTGELFF
>.|TRBJ1-1|TRBV15|TRBD1
TGTGCCACCAGCAGGGACAGGCTGAACACTGAAGCTTTCTTT
CATSRDRLNTEAFF
>.|TRBJ2-7|TRBV4-2|.
TGTGCCAGCAGCCAAGATCCGACAGGCGAGGGGGAGCAGTACTTC
CASSQDPTGEGEQYF
>many|TRBJ1-1|TRBV20-1|TRBD1
TGCAGTGCTTATAACAGGGGGAACACTGAAGCTTTCTTT
CSAYNRGNTEAFF
>many|TRBJ2-3|TRBV28|TRBD2
TGTGCCAGCAGTCCCCCCGGGGGGTATATCGGGGGTGGTACGCAGTATTTT
CASSPPGGYIGGGTQYF
>many|TRBJ1-1|TRBV7-2|.
TGTGCCAGCAGCCCAAACAAGCTGAACACTGAAGCTTTCTTT
CASSPNKLNTEAFF
>.|TRBJ2-7|TRBV20-1|.
TGCAGTGCAAGTTTTAGTGGGAGGGGGCACTACGAGCAGTACTTC
CSASFSGRGHYEQYF
>.|TRBJ2-1|TRBV12-3/TRBV12-4|.
TGTGCCAGCATTCTCAGAGGGAATGAGCAGTTCTTC
CASILRGNEQFF
>many|TRBJ2-2|TRBV7-2|.
TGTGCCAGCAGCTTTGTTAGGCTCCTGGAGACCGGGGAGCTGTTTTTT
CASSFVRLLETGELFF